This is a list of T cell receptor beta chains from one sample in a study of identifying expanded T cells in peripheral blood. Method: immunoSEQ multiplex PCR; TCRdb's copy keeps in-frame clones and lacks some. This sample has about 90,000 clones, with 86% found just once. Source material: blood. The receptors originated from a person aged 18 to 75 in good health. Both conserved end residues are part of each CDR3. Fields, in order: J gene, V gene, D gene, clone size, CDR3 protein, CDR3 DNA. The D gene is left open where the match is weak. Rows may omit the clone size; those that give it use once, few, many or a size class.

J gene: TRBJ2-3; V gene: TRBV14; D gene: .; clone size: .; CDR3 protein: CASSQEPLVFPDTQYF; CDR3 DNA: TGTGCCAGCAGCCAAGAACCACTAGTCTTCCCAGATACGCAGTATTTT
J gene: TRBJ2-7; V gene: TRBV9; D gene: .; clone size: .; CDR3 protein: CASSVGSLPPSYEQYF; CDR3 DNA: TGTGCCAGCAGCGTAGGATCCCTACCCCCCTCCTACGAGCAGTACTTC
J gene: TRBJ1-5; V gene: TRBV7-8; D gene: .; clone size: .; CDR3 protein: CASSLRQDNQPQHF; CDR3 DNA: TGTGCCAGCAGCTTAAGACAGGACAATCAGCCCCAGCATTTT
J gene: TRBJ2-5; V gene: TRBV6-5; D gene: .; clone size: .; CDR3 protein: CASSYGTSGALETQYF; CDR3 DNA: TGTGCCAGCAGTTACGGGACATCGGGTGCTTTAGAGACCCAGTACTTC
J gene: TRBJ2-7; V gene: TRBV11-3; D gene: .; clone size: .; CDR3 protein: CASSLAGGQGIYEQYF; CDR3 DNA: TGTGCCAGCAGCTTAGCTGGGGGCCAGGGTATATACGAGCAGTACTTC
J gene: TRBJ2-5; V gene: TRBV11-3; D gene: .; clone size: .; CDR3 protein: CASSFTRGGETQYF; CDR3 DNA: TGTGCCAGCAGCTTTACTAGGGGTGGAGAGACCCAGTACTTC
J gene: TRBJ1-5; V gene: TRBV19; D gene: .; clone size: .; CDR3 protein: CASWPGILPNQPQHF; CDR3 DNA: TGTGCCAGTTGGCCGGGAATTCTACCTAATCAGCCCCAGCATTTT
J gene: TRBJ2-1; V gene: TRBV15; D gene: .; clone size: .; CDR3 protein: CATSRPDEGGLVEQFF; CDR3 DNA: TGTGCCACCAGCAGACCTGACGAGGGGGGGCTAGTTGAGCAGTTCTTC
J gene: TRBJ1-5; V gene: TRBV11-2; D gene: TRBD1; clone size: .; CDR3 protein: CASSSIPTGGQPQHF; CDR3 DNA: TGTGCCAGCAGCTCGATCCCGACAGGGGGGCAGCCCCAGCATTTT
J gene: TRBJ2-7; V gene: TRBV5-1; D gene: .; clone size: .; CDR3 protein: CASSLFVIGGASTHEQYF; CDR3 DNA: TGCGCCAGCAGCTTGTTTGTCATTGGGGGGGCTTCGACGCACGAGCAGTACTTC
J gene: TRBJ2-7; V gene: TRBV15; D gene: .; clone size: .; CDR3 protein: CATSSLGQGSYEQYF; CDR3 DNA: TGTGCCACCAGCAGTTTGGGGCAGGGATCCTACGAGCAGTACTTC
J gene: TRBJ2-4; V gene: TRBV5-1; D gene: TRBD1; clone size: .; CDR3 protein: CASSFSGGKDIQYF; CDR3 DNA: TGCGCCAGCAGCTTTTCAGGGGGTAAGGACATTCAGTACTTC
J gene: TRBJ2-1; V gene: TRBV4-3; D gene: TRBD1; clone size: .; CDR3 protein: CASSQDRVGYHNEQFF; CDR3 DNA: TGCGCCAGCAGCCAGGACAGGGTCGGGTACCACAATGAGCAGTTCTTC
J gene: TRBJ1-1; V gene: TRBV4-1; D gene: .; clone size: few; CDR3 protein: CATSKAGGFLNTEAFF; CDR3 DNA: TGCGCCACCTCCAAGGCGGGGGGCTTCTTGAACACTGAAGCTTTCTTT
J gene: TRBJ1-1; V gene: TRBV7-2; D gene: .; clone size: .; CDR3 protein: CASSLVMANTEAFF; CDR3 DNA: TGTGCCAGCAGCTTAGTCATGGCGAACACTGAAGCTTTCTTT
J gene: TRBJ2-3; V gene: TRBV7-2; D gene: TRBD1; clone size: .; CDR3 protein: CASSSRQGSDTQYF; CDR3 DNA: TGTGCCAGCAGTTCCAGACAGGGATCAGATACGCAGTATTTT
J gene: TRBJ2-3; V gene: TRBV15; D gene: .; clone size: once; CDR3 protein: CATSSAAGASTDTQYF; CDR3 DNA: TGTGCCACCAGCAGTGCAGCGGGTGCTAGCACAGATACGCAGTATTTT
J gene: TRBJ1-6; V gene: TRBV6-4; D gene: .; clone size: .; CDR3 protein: CASSDGTSSGSPLHF; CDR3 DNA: TGTGCCAGCAGTGACGGGACATCGAGTGGGTCACCCCTCCACTTT
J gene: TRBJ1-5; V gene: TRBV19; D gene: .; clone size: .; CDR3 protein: CASSILKRGNQPQHF; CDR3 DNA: TGTGCCAGTAGTATCCTCAAAAGGGGAAATCAGCCCCAGCATTTT
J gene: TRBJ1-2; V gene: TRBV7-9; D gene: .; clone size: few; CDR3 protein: CASSPPALTGAFYGYTF; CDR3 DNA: TGTGCCAGCAGCCCTCCGGCCCTCACCGGGGCTTTTTATGGCTACACCTTC
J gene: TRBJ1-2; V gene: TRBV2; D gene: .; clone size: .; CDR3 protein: CASSEFGGYTF; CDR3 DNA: TGTGCCAGCAGTGAGTTTGGAGGCTACACCTTC
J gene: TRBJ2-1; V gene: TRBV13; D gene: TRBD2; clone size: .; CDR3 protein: CASSPRGGLAGGVEQFF; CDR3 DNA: TGTGCCAGCAGCCCTCGCGGGGGGCTAGCGGGGGGAGTTGAGCAGTTCTTC
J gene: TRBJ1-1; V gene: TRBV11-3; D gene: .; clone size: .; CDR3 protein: CASTGPGYTEAFF; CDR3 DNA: TGTGCCAGCACCGGGCCAGGGTACACTGAAGCTTTCTTT
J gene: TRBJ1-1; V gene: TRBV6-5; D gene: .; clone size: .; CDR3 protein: CASTPGRDTEAFF; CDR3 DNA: TGTGCCAGCACCCCGGGGAGGGACACTGAAGCTTTCTTT
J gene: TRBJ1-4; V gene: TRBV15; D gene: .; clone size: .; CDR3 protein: CATSRVSGATNEKLFF; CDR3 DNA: TGTGCCACCAGCAGAGTTTCCGGGGCAACTAATGAAAAACTGTTTTTT
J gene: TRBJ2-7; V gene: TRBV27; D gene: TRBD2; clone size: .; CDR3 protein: CASSSRLARREQYF; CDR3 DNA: TGTGCCAGCAGTTCGAGACTAGCCCGGAGGGAGCAGTACTTC
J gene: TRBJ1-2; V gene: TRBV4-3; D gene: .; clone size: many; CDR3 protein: CASSQDWGANYGYTF; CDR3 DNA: TGCGCCAGCAGCCAAGATTGGGGGGCAAACTATGGCTACACCTTC
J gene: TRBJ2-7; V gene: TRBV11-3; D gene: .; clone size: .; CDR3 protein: CASSLEVEQYF; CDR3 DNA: TGTGCCAGCAGCTTAGAGGTCGAGCAGTACTTC
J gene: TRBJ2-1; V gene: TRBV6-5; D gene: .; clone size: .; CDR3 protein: CASSRTPFPANEQFF; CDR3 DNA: TGTGCCAGCAGTCGGACTCCATTCCCCGCTAATGAGCAGTTCTTC
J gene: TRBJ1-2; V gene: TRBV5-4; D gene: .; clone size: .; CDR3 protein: CASSFQKQDPGYTF; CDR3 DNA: TGTGCCAGCAGCTTTCAAAAACAGGATCCCGGCTACACCTTC
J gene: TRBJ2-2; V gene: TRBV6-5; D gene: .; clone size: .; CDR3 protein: CASSYVGGGTGELFF; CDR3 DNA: TGTGCCAGCAGTTACGTCGGGGGCGGTACCGGGGAGCTGTTTTTT
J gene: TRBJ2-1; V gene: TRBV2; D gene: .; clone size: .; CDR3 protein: CASRGDRNEQFF; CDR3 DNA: TGTGCCAGCAGGGGAGACAGAAATGAGCAGTTCTTC
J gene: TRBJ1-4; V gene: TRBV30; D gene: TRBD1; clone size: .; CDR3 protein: CAWSEGTAFTTNEKLFF; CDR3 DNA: TGTGCCTGGAGTGAAGGGACAGCCTTTACAACTAATGAAAAACTGTTTTTT
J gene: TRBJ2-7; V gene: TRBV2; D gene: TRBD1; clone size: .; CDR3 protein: CANRDRKVYEQYF; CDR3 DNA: TGTGCCAACAGGGACAGGAAAGTCTACGAGCAGTACTTC
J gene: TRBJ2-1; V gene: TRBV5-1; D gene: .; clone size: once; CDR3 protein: CASSLYTVKGYNEQFF; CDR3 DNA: TGCGCCAGCAGCTTGTATACAGTAAAGGGTTACAATGAGCAGTTCTTC
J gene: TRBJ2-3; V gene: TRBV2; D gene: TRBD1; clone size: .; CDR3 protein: CASSRGHAEDTQYF; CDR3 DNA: TGTGCCAGCAGTAGGGGGCATGCAGAAGATACGCAGTATTTT
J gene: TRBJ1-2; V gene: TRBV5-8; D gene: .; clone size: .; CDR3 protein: CASSLAENFYGYTF; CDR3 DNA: TGTGCCAGCAGCTTGGCAGAGAACTTCTATGGCTACACCTTC